The clone carrying this T cell receptor beta chain has just a few counts. The antigen is unknown. The data were obtained in a study of beta chain features in type 1 diabetes. General study results and limits: Shorter templates may be favored by PCR, equally so in patients and controls. Shortening that was moderate but significant affected the TCRB CDR3s of Type 1 diabetes patients in all four CD4+ subsets.

CDR1 GTSNPN and CDR2 SVGIG come from the germline V gene (reference sequence). This CDR3 has 14 amino acids. Trimming removed 5 bases at V and 5 bases at J, with 19 bases between. The study reverse transcribed the entire isolated RNA, so it sequenced expressed TCRB transcripts. This table comes from immunoSEQ multiplex PCR, and its TCRdb copy is limited to in-frame clones, with some not included. Among approximately 84,000 clones, 25% to 35% were seen once, and the ten largest hold over 0.35%. Only one heparinised blood draw was taken per donor, and its volume averaged approximately 100 mL. Purity (above 95%) was reached by all sorted populations.

The material sequenced was stem cell memory CD4+ T cells from blood. The receptor was isolated from a woman aged 18-35 years in good health. The rearrangement links TRBV30 to TRBJ2-7; D uncertain. The CDR3 DNA follows: TGTGCCTGGTTATCCTCCAACAGCCCTCACGAGCAGTACTTC. This gives the protein CAWLSSNSPHEQYF.